Below are 29 T cell receptor beta chains sequenced from a single sample in a study of blood T cells in healthy people across ages. Alongside a J-beta primer mix, a sample-barcoded 5' primer served in a second PCR lasting about 6 to 12 cycles. TCRdb re-called the 5' RACE reads with MiXCR, one entry per CDR3 protein. Of about 1.7 million distinct CDR3 sequences in the sample, 28% are singletons; the top ten hold 7.7%. The sample was blood. The receptor set was obtained from a woman aged 25 to 39 in good health.

This clonotype showed up just a few times. This chain links TRBV7-2 with TRBJ2-3; 8 positions agree with TRBD2. V dropped 1 base and J dropped 8; count of bases not matched to a gene: 8. Germline CDR1 and CDR2: SGHTA and FQGNSA. The CDR3 is 15 residues long. CDR3 sequence (DNA): TGTGCCAGCAGCTTAGTTGTTACGGGAGGGAGTACGCAGTATTTT. Encoded protein: CASSLVVTGGSTQYF.

This clonotype was observed a handful of times. CDR3 sequence reads: CASESRAPFSTDTQYF. The CDR3 DNA reads as TGTGCCAGCGAGAGTCGCGCCCCCTTCAGCACAGATACGCAGTATTTT. The genes are TRBV27 and TRBJ2-3, with D unresolved. This CDR3 region has 16 residues. V lost 8 bases, J lost 0 bases, and 18 bases lay in between. Germline V gives CDR1 MNHEY, CDR2 SMNVEV (reference sequence).

This sequence joins TRBV20-1 and TRBJ2-1; 7 positions match TRBD2. The CDR3 extends over 11 amino acids. V trimming: 2 bases; J trimming: 13 bases; junction bases outside the gene matches: 5. Looked up from germline, CDR1 is DFQATT and CDR2 is SNEGSKA (reference sequence). CDR3 residues: CSARYGLEQFF. The CDR3, as DNA: TGCAGTGCTAGATACGGACTAGAACAGTTCTTC.

Remarks on this clonotype: A read error is possible here, since a much larger clone lies one base away. The J gene is TRBJ1-1, the V gene TRBV6-2 or TRBV6-3; possibly TRBD1 for D (5 bases). CDR1 is MNHEY, CDR2 SVGEGT, per germline. Trimming left V 4 bases short and J 5 bases short, with 8 bases between. This CDR3 contains 12 residues. The CDR3 DNA follows: TGTGCCAGCAGTTGGAAGGGGACTGAAGCTTTCTTT. Protein sequence: CASSWKGTEAFF.

This clonotype has only a few counts. The chain couples TRBV12-3 or TRBV12-4 to TRBJ1-1, with D hard to call. The CDR3 has 14 amino acids. Trimming left V 1 base short and J 0 bases short, with 6 bases between. The CDR3 protein is CASSLVRVNTEAFF. Here the CDR3 DNA reads TGTGCCAGCAGTTTAGTACGGGTGAACACTGAAGCTTTCTTT.

The rearrangement uses TRBV18 and TRBJ2-3; 11 bases are a match to TRBD2. The CDR3 runs to 15 residues. Germline CDR1 and CDR2: KGHSH and LQKENI. V shed 11 bases and J 4 bases; nucleotides not matched to a gene: 11. The CDR3 bases are TGTGCCGTCTCTGGAACTAGCGGGAGCGCAGATACGCAGTATTTT. Translating gives CAVSGTSGSADTQYF.

This clonotype was picked up one time. The rearrangement joins TRBV30 to TRBJ2-1; 9 bases line up with TRBD2. This CDR3 comprises 13 residues. The germline V gene encodes CDR1 GTSNPN and CDR2 SVGIG (reference sequence). The trim removed 7 bases at V and 7 bases at J, leaving 8 bases unmatched. CDR3 amino acids: CASTPLAGNEQFF. For the CDR3, the DNA is TGTGCCTCGACTCCCCTAGCGGGAAATGAGCAGTTCTTC.

The sample holds many counts of this clonotype. The chain couples TRBV12-3 or TRBV12-4 to TRBJ2-7; 10 nucleotides agree with TRBD1. This CDR3 contains 15 residues. The V gene end was trimmed by 3 bases and the J gene end by 2 bases; junction bases not matched to a gene: 4. CDR3 sequence (DNA): TGTGCCAGCAGTTTTTCCGGGACAGGGGCCTACGAGCAGTACTTC. The encoded protein is CASSFSGTGAYEQYF.

The V and J genes are TRBV19 and TRBJ2-7; D remains unclear. Germline CDR1 LNHDA, CDR2 SQIVND (reference sequence). Trimming removed 7 bases from V and 2 bases from J, with 15 bases in between. CDR3 length: 14 amino acids. The CDR3 region has the DNA TGTGCCAGTAAGCCCGAAGGGCATCCCTACGAGCAGTACTTC. Translated, it gives CASKPEGHPYEQYF.

This clonotype was counted a few times. The V and J genes are TRBV3-1 and TRBJ1-1; D unresolved. Trimming pared 0 bases from V and 6 bases from J, leaving 2 bases between. The CDR3 loop spans 11 amino acids. Germline-derived CDR1 and CDR2 are LGHDT and YNNKEL (reference sequence). The CDR3 is CASSQESEAFF. CDR3 sequence (DNA): TGTGCCAGCAGCCAAGAGTCTGAAGCTTTCTTT.

This clonotype was recorded at least ten times. The chain combines TRBV15 with TRBJ2-1; TRBD2 agrees at 7 bases. Germline V CDR1 and CDR2: LNHNV, YYDKDF (reference sequence). The length of the CDR3 is 16 residues. Trimming removed 1 base from V and 1 base from J; junction bases left unmatched: 4. The CDR3 region has the DNA TGTGCCACCAGCAGAGGGGGAGGGTATTCCTACAATGAGCAGTTCTTC. Residues: CATSRGGGYSYNEQFF.

In this sample, this clonotype turned up a few times. V gene TRBV15 combines with J gene TRBJ2-7, with D possibly TRBD2 on 5 matching bases. Germline-derived CDR1 and CDR2 are LNHNV and YYDKDF (reference sequence). The CDR3 sequence is 16 residues long. V was clipped by 0 bases and J by 10 bases, with 22 bases between them. The CDR3 nucleotides are TGTGCCACCAGCAGAGATTTCGCAATAGAACGGCCGGGACAGTACTTC. This encodes CATSRDFAIERPGQYF.

A note on this clonotype: One junction end does not reproduce the germline sequence, and a read error may be involved. The chain recombines TRBV7-2 with TRBJ2-2, with 7 bases matching TRBD2. Germline V gene lookup returns CDR1 SGHTA and CDR2 FQGNSA. The CDR3 has 16 amino acids. The CDR3 DNA sequence: TGTGCCAGCAAAACGGGAGGCGCTACGAACACCGGGGATCTGTTTTTT. This translates into CASKTGGATNTGDLFF.

About this clonotype: One base away lies a much larger clone, so this may be a sequencing read error. V usage is TRBV29-1 and J usage is TRBJ2-7, with D hard to call. Per germline, CDR1 SQVTM and CDR2 ANQGSEA. With 4 bases removed from V and 5 bases from J, the gap between germline ends came to 9 bases. The CDR3 covers 11 residues. The CDR3 coding sequence is TGCAGCGTTGCAGGTGGGAACGAGCAGTACTTC. As protein: CSVAGGNEQYF.

The chain links TRBV12-3 or TRBV12-4 to TRBJ1-1, with TRBD1 as a possible D gene (5 bases). The CDR3 loop spans 11 amino acids. V gave up 6 bases and J gave up 11 bases, with 13 bases separating them. CDR3 sequence (DNA): TGTGCCAGCAGCGTGGAGGGGATGGCTTTCTTT. Amino acids: CASSVEGMAFF.

This clonotype was picked up many times. V gene TRBV5-4 combines with J gene TRBJ1-2, with D possibly TRBD1 on 5 matching bases. Germline values: CDR1 SGHNT, CDR2 YYREEE (reference sequence). Trimming stripped 4 bases from V and 7 bases from J, with 14 bases between. CDR3 length equals 13 residues. The CDR3 sequence: CASSGEGRRGYTF. The CDR3 DNA follows: TGTGCCAGCAGCGGCGAGGGGCGGCGTGGCTACACCTTC.

This clonotype occurred many times. V gene TRBV6-1 combines with J gene TRBJ1-5; TRBD1 aligns across 11 bases. The germline CDR1 and CDR2 sequences are MNHNS and SASEGT. This CDR3 has 19 amino acids. Unmatched junction bases numbered 19, after V lost 9 bases and J lost 3 bases. CDR3 loop: CARSAGTGGFMSTNQPQHF. CDR3 DNA sequence: TGTGCCAGAAGCGCCGGGACAGGGGGATTCATGAGCACCAATCAGCCCCAGCATTTT.

This clonotype was seen repeatedly, ten times or more. V usage is TRBV4-1 and J usage is TRBJ2-5; TRBD2 matches at 12 bases. Germline V gene sequence: CDR1 MGHRA, CDR2 YSYEKL. The CDR3 consists of 16 residues. V lost 4 bases to trimming and J lost 4 bases; unmatched junction nucleotides: 7. The CDR3 DNA reads TGCGCCAGCAGCCCATATAGGACTAGCGGGGCAGAGACCCAGTACTTC. Its translation is CASSPYRTSGAETQYF.

The J gene is TRBJ1-2, the V gene TRBV28; possibly TRBD1 for D (6 bases). With 3 bases removed from V and 7 bases from J, the gap between germline ends came to 12 bases. The CDR3 totals 13 residues. The germline gives CDR1 MDHEN, CDR2 SYDVKM. CDR3 sequence reads: CASSLPEQGGYTF. The CDR3 nucleotides read TGTGCCAGCAGTTTGCCGGAACAGGGTGGCTACACCTTC.

In its sample, this clonotype was seen a few times. The chain combines TRBV28 with TRBJ2-5; D is possibly TRBD1 or TRBD2 (5 bases each). The CDR3 has 15 residues. Germline V CDR1 and CDR2: MDHEN, SYDVKM. V was trimmed by 5 bases and J by 2 bases, leaving 15 bases between them. The CDR3 sequence is CASSGRAGRQETQYF. The CDR3 nucleotides read TGTGCCAGCAGTGGGCGGGCAGGGAGACAAGAGACCCAGTACTTC.

This clonotype was found a few times. V is TRBV10-3 and J is TRBJ2-3; D is tentatively TRBD1 or TRBD2 (6 bases each). Trimming pared 3 bases from V and 4 bases from J, leaving 14 bases between. The CDR3 is made up of 15 amino acids. Germline V gives CDR1 ENHRY, CDR2 SYGVKD. CDR3 loop: CAISDDGGAPDTQYF. The CDR3 nucleotides are TGTGCCATCAGTGACGACGGGGGCGCCCCAGATACGCAGTATTTT.

The chain joins TRBV28 to TRBJ1-5, with D possibly TRBD1 on 6 matching bases. CDR1 and CDR2 (germline): MDHEN, SYDVKM. V was shortened by 6 bases and J by 5 bases, with 17 bases between the two germline ends. This CDR3 spans 15 amino acids. CDR3 sequence reads: CASSYRVVLDQPQHF. CDR3 bases: TGTGCCAGCAGCTACAGGGTGGTGCTGGATCAGCCCCAGCATTTT.

This clonotype appeared many times. The chain is built from TRBV9 and TRBJ2-7; TRBD1 agrees at 8 bases. The V segment lost 4 bases and the J segment 2 bases; nucleotides outside the gene matches: 5. The CDR3 has 14 amino acids. Germline V gives CDR1 SGDLS, CDR2 YYNGEE. DNA of the CDR3: TGTGCCAGCAGCCAGGACAGGGTTCCCTACGAGCAGTACTTC. It specifies CASSQDRVPYEQYF. The entire variable domain, with the rest obtained from reference TRBV9 and TRBJ2-7, is as follows: DSGVTQTPKHLITATGQRVTLRCSPRSGDLSVYWYQQSLDQGLQFLIQYYNGEERAKGNILERFSAQQFPDLHSELNLSSLELGDSALYFCASSQDRVPYEQYFGPGTRLTVT.

This clonotype was detected many times. CDR3 in amino acids: CASRATSGGTYEQFF. CDR3 in DNA: TGTGCCAGCAGGGCCACTAGCGGGGGAACGTATGAGCAGTTCTTC. The chain employs TRBV6-2 or TRBV6-3 and TRBJ2-1; the match to TRBD2 covers 11 bases. The CDR3 consists of 15 residues. Germline CDR1 reads MNHEY; CDR2 reads SVGEGT. After removal of 6 bases from V and 8 bases from J, the junction contained 9 bases not matched to a gene.

The J gene is TRBJ1-1, the V gene TRBV4-3, with D uncertain. The V and J ends lost 4 bases and 0 bases respectively, with 15 bases between them. There are 16 residues in the CDR3. Looked up from germline, CDR1 is LGHNA and CDR2 is YSLEER. CDR3 sequence: CASSLGLEFLNTEAFF. DNA of the CDR3: TGCGCCAGCAGCCTAGGACTCGAGTTCTTGAACACTGAAGCTTTCTTT.

The sample holds many counts of this clonotype. This chain links TRBV20-1 with TRBJ2-7; 7 bases align to TRBD1. The CDR3 has 13 amino acids. The V gene end was trimmed by 5 bases and the J gene end by 6 bases; junction bases not matched to a gene: 10. The V gene's germline CDR1 is DFQATT and CDR2 SNEGSKA (reference sequence). This chain's CDR3 is CSALGDSHFEQYF. CDR3 DNA: TGCAGTGCTTTAGGGGACAGCCACTTCGAGCAGTACTTC.

CDR3 DNA sequence: TGTGCCAGCAGGGCACCTAGCAATCAGCCCCAGCATTTT. This translates into CASRAPSNQPQHF. The gene calls are TRBV6-1 and TRBJ1-5; D is undetermined. The CDR3 is 13 amino acids. V lost 6 bases, J lost 0 bases, and 6 bases lay in between. Germline-derived CDR1 and CDR2 are MNHNS and SASEGT.

Comments on this clonotype: One base away lies a much larger clone, so this may be a sequencing read error. This chain connects TRBV7-2 to TRBJ2-5, with D hard to call. The CDR3 is 14 amino acids. The V gene's germline CDR1 is SGHTA and CDR2 FQGNSA. The CDR3 nucleotides read TGTGCCAGCAGCTTAGCGGCTGTACAAGAGACCCGGTACTTC. Protein sequence: CASSLAAVQETRYF.

The rearrangement joins TRBV18 to TRBJ2-7; D possibly corresponds to TRBD2 (6 bases). The better agreement between TRBJ2-5 and the DNA end casts doubt on the J call. CDR3 size: 14 residues. The germline CDR1 and CDR2 sequences are KGHSH and LQKENI. CDR3 amino acids: CASSQRGNGETQYF. The CDR3 region has the DNA TGTGCCAGCTCACAACGGGGGAACGGAGAGACCCAGTACTTC.